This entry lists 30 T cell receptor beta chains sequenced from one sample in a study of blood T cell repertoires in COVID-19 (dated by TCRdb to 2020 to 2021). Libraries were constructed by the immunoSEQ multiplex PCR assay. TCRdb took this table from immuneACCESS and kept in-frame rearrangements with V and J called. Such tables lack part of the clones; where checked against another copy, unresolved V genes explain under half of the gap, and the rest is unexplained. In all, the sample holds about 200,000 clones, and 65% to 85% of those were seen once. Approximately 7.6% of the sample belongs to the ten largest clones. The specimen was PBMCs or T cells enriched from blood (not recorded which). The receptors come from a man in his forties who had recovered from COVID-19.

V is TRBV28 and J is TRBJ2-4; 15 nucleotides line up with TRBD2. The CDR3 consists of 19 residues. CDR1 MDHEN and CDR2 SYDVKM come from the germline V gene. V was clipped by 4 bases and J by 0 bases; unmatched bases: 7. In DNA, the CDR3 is TGTGCCAGCAGTTCCCTGGGACTAGCGGGGGGCCTAGCCAAAAACATTCAGTACTTC. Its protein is CASSSLGLAGGLAKNIQYF.

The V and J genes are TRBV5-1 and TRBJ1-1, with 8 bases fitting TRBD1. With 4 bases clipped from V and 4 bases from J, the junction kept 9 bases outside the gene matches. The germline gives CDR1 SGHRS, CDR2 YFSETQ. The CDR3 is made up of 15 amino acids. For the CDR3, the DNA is TGCGCCAGCAGCCCGGCCGGACAGGGCGCCACTGAAGCTTTCTTT. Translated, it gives CASSPAGQGATEAFF.

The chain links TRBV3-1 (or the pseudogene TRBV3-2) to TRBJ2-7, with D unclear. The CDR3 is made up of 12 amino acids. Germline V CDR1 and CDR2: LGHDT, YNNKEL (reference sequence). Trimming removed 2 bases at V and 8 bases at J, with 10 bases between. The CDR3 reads CASSQTETQQYF. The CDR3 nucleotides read TGTGCCAGCAGCCAAACTGAGACTCAGCAGTACTTC.

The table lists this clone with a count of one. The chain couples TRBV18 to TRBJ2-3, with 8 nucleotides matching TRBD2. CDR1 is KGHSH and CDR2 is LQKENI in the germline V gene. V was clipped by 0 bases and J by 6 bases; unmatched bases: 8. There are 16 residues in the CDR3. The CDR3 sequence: CASSPPAGTGGDTQYF. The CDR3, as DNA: TGTGCCAGCTCACCACCGGCCGGGACGGGGGGGGATACGCAGTATTTT.

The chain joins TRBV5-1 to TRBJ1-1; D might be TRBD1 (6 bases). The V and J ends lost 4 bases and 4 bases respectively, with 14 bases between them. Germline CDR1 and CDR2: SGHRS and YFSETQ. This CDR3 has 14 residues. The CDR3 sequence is CASSAQGRGTEAFF. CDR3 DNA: TGCGCCAGCAGCGCACAGGGCCGGGGCACTGAAGCTTTCTTT.

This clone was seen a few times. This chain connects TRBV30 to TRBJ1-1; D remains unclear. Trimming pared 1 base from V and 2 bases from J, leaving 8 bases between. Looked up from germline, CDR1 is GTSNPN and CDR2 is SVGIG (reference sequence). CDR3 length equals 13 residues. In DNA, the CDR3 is TGTGCCTGGAGTGCTACAGAAAACACTGAAGCTTTCTTT. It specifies CAWSATENTEAFF.

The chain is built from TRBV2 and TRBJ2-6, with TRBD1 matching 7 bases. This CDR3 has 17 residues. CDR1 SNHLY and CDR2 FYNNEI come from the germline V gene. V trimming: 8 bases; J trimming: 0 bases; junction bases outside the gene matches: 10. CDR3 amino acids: CASRAGGQNSGANVLTF. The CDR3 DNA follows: TGTGCCAGCCGTGCAGGGGGACAGAACTCTGGGGCCAACGTCCTGACTTTC.

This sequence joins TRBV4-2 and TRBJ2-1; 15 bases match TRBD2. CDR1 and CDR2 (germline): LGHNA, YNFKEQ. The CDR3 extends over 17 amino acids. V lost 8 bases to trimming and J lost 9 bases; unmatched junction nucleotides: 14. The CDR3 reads CASRRSGLAGGPFEQFF. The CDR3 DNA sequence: TGTGCCAGCCGCCGCTCCGGACTAGCGGGGGGGCCATTTGAGCAGTTCTTC.

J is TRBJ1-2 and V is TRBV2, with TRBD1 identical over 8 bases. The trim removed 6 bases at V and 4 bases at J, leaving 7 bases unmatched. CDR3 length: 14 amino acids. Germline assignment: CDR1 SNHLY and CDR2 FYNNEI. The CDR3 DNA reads TGTGCCAGCAGACCCACACAGGGGGTCTATGGCTACACCTTC. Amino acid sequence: CASRPTQGVYGYTF.

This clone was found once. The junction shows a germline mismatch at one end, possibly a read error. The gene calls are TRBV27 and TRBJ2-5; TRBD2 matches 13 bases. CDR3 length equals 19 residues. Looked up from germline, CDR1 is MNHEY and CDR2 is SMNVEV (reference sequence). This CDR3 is CARRGLLAGGRGEQETQYF. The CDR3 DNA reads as TGTGCCCGCAGGGGGCTACTAGCGGGGGGGCGTGGTGAACAAGAGACCCAGTACTTC.

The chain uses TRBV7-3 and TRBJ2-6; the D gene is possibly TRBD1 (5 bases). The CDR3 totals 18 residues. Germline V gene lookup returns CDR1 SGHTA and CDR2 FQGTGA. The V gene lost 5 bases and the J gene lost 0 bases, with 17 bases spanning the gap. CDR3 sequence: CASSPTAGRSSGANVLTF. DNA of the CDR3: TGTGCCAGCAGCCCCACAGCAGGGCGAAGCTCTGGGGCCAACGTCCTGACTTTC.

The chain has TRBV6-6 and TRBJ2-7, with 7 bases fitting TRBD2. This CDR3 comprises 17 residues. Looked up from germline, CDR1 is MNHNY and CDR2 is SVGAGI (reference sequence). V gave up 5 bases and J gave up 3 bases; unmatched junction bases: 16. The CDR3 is CASSPQRGGKDFYEQYF. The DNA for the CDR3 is TGTGCCAGCAGTCCCCAGCGGGGCGGAAAAGACTTCTACGAGCAGTACTTC.

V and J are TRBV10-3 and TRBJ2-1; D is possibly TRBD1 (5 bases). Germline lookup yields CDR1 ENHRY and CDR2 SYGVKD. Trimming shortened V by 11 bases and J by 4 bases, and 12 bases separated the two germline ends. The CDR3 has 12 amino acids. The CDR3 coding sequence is TGTGCCGTCCTGACAGCGTACAATGAGCAGTTCTTC. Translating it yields CAVLTAYNEQFF.

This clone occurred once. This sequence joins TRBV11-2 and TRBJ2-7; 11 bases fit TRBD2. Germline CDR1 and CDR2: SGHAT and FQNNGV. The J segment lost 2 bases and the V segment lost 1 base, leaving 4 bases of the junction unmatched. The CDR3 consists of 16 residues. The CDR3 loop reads CASSLALAGGTYEQYF. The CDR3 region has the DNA TGTGCCAGCAGCTTAGCGCTAGCGGGGGGAACCTACGAGCAGTACTTC.

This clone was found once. CDR3 in amino acids: CASSLGRGPTEAFF. CDR3 in DNA: TGTGCCAGCAGTTTGGGCAGGGGGCCGACTGAAGCTTTCTTT. This chain joins TRBV27 and TRBJ1-1; 8 bases fit TRBD1. This CDR3 is built from 14 residues. CDR1 is MNHEY, CDR2 SMNVEV, per germline (reference sequence). J was trimmed by 5 bases and V by 3 bases; bases with no gene match: 5.

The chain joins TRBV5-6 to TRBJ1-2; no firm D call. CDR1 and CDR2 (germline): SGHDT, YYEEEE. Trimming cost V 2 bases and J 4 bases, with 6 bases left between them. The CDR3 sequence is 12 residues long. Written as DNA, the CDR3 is TGTGCCAGCAGCTTCGGGTTCTATGGCTACACCTTC. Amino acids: CASSFGFYGYTF.

The CDR3 DNA sequence: TGTGCCAGCAGCCAACAGGGATCGTCACCCCTCCACTTT. This translates into CASSQQGSSPLHF. The gene calls are TRBV7-9 and TRBJ1-6, with D perhaps TRBD1 (6 bases). V shed 5 bases and J shed 10 bases, with 12 bases lying between them. CDR1 is SEHNR, CDR2 FQNEAQ, per germline (reference sequence). CDR3 length: 13 residues. The full variable domain, with the rest looked up from reference TRBV7-9 and TRBJ1-6, is DTGVSQNPRHKITKRGQNVTFRCDPISEHNRLYWYRQTLGQGPEFLTYFQNEAQLEKSRLLSDRFSAERPKGSFSTLEIQRTEQGDSAMYLCASSQQGSSPLHFGNGTRLTVT.

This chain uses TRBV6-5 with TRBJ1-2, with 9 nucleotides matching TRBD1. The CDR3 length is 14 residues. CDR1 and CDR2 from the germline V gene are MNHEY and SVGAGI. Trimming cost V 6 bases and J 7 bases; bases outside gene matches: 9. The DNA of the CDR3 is TGTGCCAGCAGAACCGGGACAGGGCTCTCTGGCTACACCTTC. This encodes CASRTGTGLSGYTF.

The CDR3: CASSPLADYNEQFF. The CDR3 nucleotides are TGTGCCAGCAGCCCGCTAGCGGATTACAATGAGCAGTTCTTC. The chain links TRBV4-2 to TRBJ2-1; 7 bases are a match to TRBD2. The CDR3 totals 14 residues. The V and J ends lost 4 bases and 4 bases, in that order; junction bases with no gene match: 4. Germline CDR1 and CDR2: LGHNA and YNFKEQ.

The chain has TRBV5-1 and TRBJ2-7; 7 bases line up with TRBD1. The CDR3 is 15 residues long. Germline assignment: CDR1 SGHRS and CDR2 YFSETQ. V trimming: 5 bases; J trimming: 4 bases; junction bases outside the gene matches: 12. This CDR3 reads CASSRSTGPIYEQYF. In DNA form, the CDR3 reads TGCGCCAGCAGTCGGTCGACAGGGCCTATTTACGAGCAGTACTTC.

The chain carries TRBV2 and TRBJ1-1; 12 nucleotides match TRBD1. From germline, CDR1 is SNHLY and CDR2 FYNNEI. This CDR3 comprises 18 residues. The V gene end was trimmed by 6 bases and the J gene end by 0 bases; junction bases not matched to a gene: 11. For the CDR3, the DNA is TGTGCCAGCAGAACCCGGGACAGGGGGCTGGAGATGAACACTGAAGCTTTCTTT. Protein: CASRTRDRGLEMNTEAFF.

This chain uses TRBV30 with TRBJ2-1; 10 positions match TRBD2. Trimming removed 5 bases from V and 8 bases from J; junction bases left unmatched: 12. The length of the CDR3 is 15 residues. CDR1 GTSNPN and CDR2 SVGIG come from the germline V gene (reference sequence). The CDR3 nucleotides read TGTGCCTGGGTGGAAAGCGGGGGGGCAGTCTATGAGCAGTTCTTC. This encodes CAWVESGGAVYEQFF.

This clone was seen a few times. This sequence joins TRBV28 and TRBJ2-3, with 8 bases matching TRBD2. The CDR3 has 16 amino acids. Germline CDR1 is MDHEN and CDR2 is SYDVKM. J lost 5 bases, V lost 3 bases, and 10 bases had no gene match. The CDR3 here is CASSFVVAGSRDTQYF. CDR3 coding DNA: TGTGCCAGCAGTTTTGTAGTAGCGGGGAGTCGAGATACGCAGTATTTT.

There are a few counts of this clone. The CDR3 reads CASSFSVRGPYEQYF. The CDR3 region has the DNA TGTGCCAGCAGTTTTTCTGTCAGGGGGCCGTACGAGCAGTACTTC. This chain connects TRBV28 to TRBJ2-7; 8 bases map to TRBD1. Germline-derived CDR1 and CDR2 are MDHEN and SYDVKM. V shed 3 bases, J shed 4 bases, and the junction held 8 bases outside the gene matches. This CDR3 region has 15 residues.

CDR3 in amino acids: CASSLAAEGYTF. Here the CDR3 DNA reads TGTGCCAGCAGCTTGGCGGCTGAGGGCTACACCTTC. V usage is TRBV7-3 and J usage is TRBJ1-2; no clear D gene. Trimming removed 3 bases at V and 8 bases at J, with 10 bases between. The length of the CDR3 is 12 residues. Germline CDR1 reads SGHTA; CDR2 reads FQGTGA.

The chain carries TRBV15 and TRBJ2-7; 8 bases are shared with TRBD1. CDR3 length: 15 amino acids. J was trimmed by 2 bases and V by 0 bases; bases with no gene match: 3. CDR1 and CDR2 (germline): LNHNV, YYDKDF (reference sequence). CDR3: CATSREGQGAYEQYF. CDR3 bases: TGTGCCACCAGCAGAGAAGGACAGGGTGCCTACGAGCAGTACTTC.

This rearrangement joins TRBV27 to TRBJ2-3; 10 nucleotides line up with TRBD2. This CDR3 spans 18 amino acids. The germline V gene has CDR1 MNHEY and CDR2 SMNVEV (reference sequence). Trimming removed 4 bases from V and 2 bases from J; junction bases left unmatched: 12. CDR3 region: CASSSGRLAGEHTDTQYF. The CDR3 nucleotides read TGTGCCAGCAGTTCGGGGAGGCTAGCGGGGGAGCACACAGATACGCAGTATTTT.

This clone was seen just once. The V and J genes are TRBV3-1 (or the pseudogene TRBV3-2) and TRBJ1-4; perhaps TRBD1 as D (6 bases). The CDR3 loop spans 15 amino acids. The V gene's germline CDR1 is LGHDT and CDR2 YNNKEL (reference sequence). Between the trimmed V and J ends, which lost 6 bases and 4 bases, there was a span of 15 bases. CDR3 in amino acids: CASSRIGTHNEKLFF. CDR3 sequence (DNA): TGTGCCAGCAGTCGTATTGGGACACATAATGAAAAACTGTTTTTT.

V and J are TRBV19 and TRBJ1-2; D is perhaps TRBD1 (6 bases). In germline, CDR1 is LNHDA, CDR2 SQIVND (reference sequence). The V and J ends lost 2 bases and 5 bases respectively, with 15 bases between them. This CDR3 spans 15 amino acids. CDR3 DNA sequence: TGTGCCAGTAGTATAAACTCAAGGGGGAGTTATGGCTACACCTTC. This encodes CASSINSRGSYGYTF.

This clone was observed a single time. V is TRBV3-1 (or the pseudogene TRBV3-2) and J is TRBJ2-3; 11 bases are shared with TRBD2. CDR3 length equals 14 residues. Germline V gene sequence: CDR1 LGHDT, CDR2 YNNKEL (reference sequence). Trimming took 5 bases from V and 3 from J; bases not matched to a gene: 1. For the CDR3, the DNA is TGTGCCAGCAGCACTAGCGGGGGTACAGATACGCAGTATTTT. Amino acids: CASSTSGGTDTQYF.